This T cell receptor (beta chain) was observed in a study of blood T cell repertoires in COVID-19. Study overall: COVID-19 samples from acute and convalescent phases originated in the United States, Italy and Spain. PBMCs, B-cell-depleted T cells, or T cells were the source of the cDNA or gDNA that made up the material.

Methods used by the authors: Reference gene primer amplification in the assay estimated nucleated cell counts. Assay used: immunoSEQ multiplex PCR; TCRdb lists only in-frame clones, some missing. The V and J calls and clone size are taken from that table; D and trimming were inferred from the DNA. The table has around 100,000 clones, under 90% seen once. The germline gives CDR1 KGHDR, CDR2 SFDVKD. CDR3 length: 16 amino acids. Deletions cut 4 bases from V and 0 bases from J, with 12 bases between. Material for sequencing was peripheral blood. The sequence was obtained from a human donor in a cohort sampled during active COVID-19. The chain carries TRBV24-1 and TRBJ2-1, with a tentative D call TRBD2 (6 bases). Written as DNA, the CDR3 is TGTGCCACCAGTGACCCAGCGGGTAGCTCCTACAATGAGCAGTTCTTC. Translation: CATSDPAGSSYNEQFF.